A single sample is the source of the 25 T cell receptor beta chains below, sequenced in a study of brain T cells in children with intractable seizures. Only in-frame clones appear in the TCRdb table, and some are missing; sequencing was by immunoSEQ multiplex PCR. The sample consists of fewer than 150,000 clones, 90% to 95% of them appearing once. Here the sequenced sample was peripheral blood, taken at surgery. The receptors here all came from a boy less than two years old with hemimegalencephaly and intractable seizures.

This chain joins TRBV29-1 and TRBJ1-2; 12 bases fit TRBD1. CDR1 SQVTM and CDR2 ANQGSEA come from the germline V gene. V was pared by 2 bases and J by 1 base, with 8 bases of the junction left unmatched. The CDR3 sequence is 17 residues long. CDR3 sequence reads: CSVERGTGGPFNYGYTF. The CDR3 DNA sequence: TGCAGCGTTGAACGGGGGACAGGGGGCCCCTTTAACTATGGCTACACCTTC.

The V call is TRBV12-5, the J call TRBJ1-2; D may be TRBD1 (6 bases). The CDR3 runs to 14 residues. Trimming left V 2 bases short and J 4 bases short, with 11 bases between. CDR1 and CDR2 from the germline V gene are LGHNT and FRNRAP. The CDR3 coding sequence is TGTGCTAGTGGTTTGTTGGGGGCCGGCTATGGCTACACCTTC. Its translation is CASGLLGAGYGYTF.

The chain uses TRBV7-6 and TRBJ2-1; tentatively, D is TRBD1 (6 bases). This CDR3 region has 15 residues. Per germline, CDR1 SGHVS and CDR2 FNYEAQ. Trimming stripped 6 bases from V and 9 bases from J, with 21 bases between. The CDR3 region has the DNA TGTGCCAGCAGTCCAGCCAATTCTCAGGGGCCTGAGCAGTTCTTC. Amino acids: CASSPANSQGPEQFF.

This chain joins TRBV24-1 and TRBJ2-3; 12 bases map to TRBD2. Trimming removed 9 bases from V and 0 bases from J; junction bases left unmatched: 3. The CDR3 has 15 amino acids. Per germline, CDR1 KGHDR and CDR2 SFDVKD. CDR3 protein: CATSGTSGSTDTQYF. DNA of the CDR3: TGTGCCACCTCCGGGACTAGCGGGAGCACAGATACGCAGTATTTT.

The rearrangement links TRBV19 to TRBJ2-6; TRBD1 might be the D (5 bases). Looked up from germline, CDR1 is LNHDA and CDR2 is SQIVND (reference sequence). The CDR3 extends over 13 amino acids. V lost 6 bases and J lost 4, with 7 bases in between. CDR3 sequence reads: CASRGPGANVLTF. The CDR3 bases are TGTGCCAGTAGGGGGCCAGGGGCCAACGTCCTGACTTTC. The whole variable domain, filled in from reference TRBV19 and TRBJ2-6, reads DGGITQSPKYLFRKEGQNVTLSCEQNLNHDAMYWYRQDPGQGLRLIYYSQIVNDFQKGDIAEGYSVSREKKESFPLTVTSAQKNPTAFYLCASRGPGANVLTFGAGSRLTVL.

This chain joins TRBV5-8 and TRBJ2-3; 14 bases align to TRBD2. Losses at the gene ends were 1 base for V and 10 bases for J; bases not matched to a gene: 5. Germline CDR1 SGHTS, CDR2 YDEGEE. The CDR3 sequence is 15 residues long. The CDR3 region is CASSLLPGLAGAQYF. The CDR3 coding sequence is TGTGCCAGCAGCTTGTTGCCGGGACTAGCGGGAGCGCAGTATTTT.

The chain is built from TRBV18 and TRBJ1-2, with a weak D call TRBD1 (5 bases). This CDR3 contains 16 residues. Germline loops: CDR1 KGHSH, CDR2 LQKENI. The V and J ends lost 1 base and 7 bases respectively, with 19 bases between them. Written as DNA, the CDR3 is TGTGCCAGCTCACCACAGAGCGGCCAGGGACCTTCTGGCTACACCTTC. It is translated as CASSPQSGQGPSGYTF.

This chain uses TRBV25-1 with TRBJ1-2; no clear D gene. Trimming shortened V by 4 bases and J by 0 bases, and 6 bases separated the two germline ends. Germline loops: CDR1 MGHDK, CDR2 SYGVNS. The CDR3 is made up of 13 amino acids. The CDR3 nucleotides are TGTGCCAGCAGTGCCTCTTCTAACTATGGCTACACCTTC. Translation gives CASSASSNYGYTF.

The chain has TRBV5-1 and TRBJ1-4, with D perhaps TRBD1 (5 bases). Per germline, CDR1 SGHRS and CDR2 YFSETQ. The CDR3 runs 17 residues. Deletions cut 5 bases from V and 0 bases from J, with 17 bases between. Here the CDR3 reads CASSADTLSPTNEKLFF. DNA for the CDR3: TGCGCCAGCAGTGCGGACACCCTTTCCCCAACTAATGAAAAACTGTTTTTT.

V is TRBV9 and J is TRBJ2-6, with TRBD2 identical over 7 bases. CDR1 SGDLS and CDR2 YYNGEE come from the germline V gene. This CDR3 has 16 residues. Losses at the gene ends were 0 bases for V and 3 bases for J; bases not matched to a gene: 3. The CDR3 loop is CASSVGTGGGANVLTF. CDR3 bases: TGTGCCAGCAGCGTAGGTACGGGAGGTGGGGCCAACGTCCTGACTTTC.

The chain couples TRBV4-1 to TRBJ2-2, with D uncertain. V was cut by 4 bases and J by 7 bases, with 10 bases left in between. This CDR3 has 13 amino acids. The germline V gene encodes CDR1 MGHRA and CDR2 YSYEKL. CDR3 loop: CASSPRVGGELFF. The CDR3 DNA is TGCGCCAGCAGCCCGAGAGTGGGCGGGGAGCTGTTTTTT.

As concerns this clone: The junction departs from the called germline gene at one end, perhaps through a read error. V gene TRBV4-1 combines with J gene TRBJ1-5, with unresolved D. Germline CDR1 reads MGHRA; CDR2 reads YSYEKL. This CDR3 has 12 amino acids. Here the CDR3 DNA reads TGCGCCAGCAGCCAAGCCCGTGGGCCCAAGCATTTT. Translation gives CASSQARGPKHF.

The chain combines TRBV18 with TRBJ2-7; 11 nucleotides line up with TRBD2. From germline, CDR1 is KGHSH and CDR2 LQKENI. This CDR3 has 15 residues. The J segment lost 6 bases and the V segment lost 0 bases, leaving 4 bases of the junction unmatched. As DNA, the CDR3 is TGTGCCAGCTCACCACCGGGACTAGCGGCCTTCGAGCAGTACTTC. It translates to CASSPPGLAAFEQYF.

This clone has only one observation. The gene calls are TRBV3-1 (or the pseudogene TRBV3-2) and TRBJ1-1; D is unresolved. From germline, CDR1 is LGHDT and CDR2 YNNKEL (reference sequence). CDR3 length: 18 residues. Between the trimmed V and J ends, which lost 0 bases and 8 bases, there was a span of 25 bases. DNA of the CDR3: TGTGCCAGCAGCCAAGACAACCTCGTCCCAGATCTCATTTCGGAAGCTTTCTTT. As protein: CASSQDNLVPDLISEAFF.

This chain uses TRBV28 with TRBJ2-3; D possibly corresponds to TRBD2 (5 bases). Germline CDR1 MDHEN, CDR2 SYDVKM. Trimming shortened V by 8 bases and J by 7 bases, and 22 bases separated the two germline ends. The CDR3 length is 15 residues. DNA of the CDR3: TGTGCCAGCCGTCGCCGCCGGACTGCTCTAAATACGCAGTATTTT. Its translation: CASRRRRTALNTQYF.

V is TRBV5-4 and J is TRBJ1-2, with TRBD1 as a possible D gene (6 bases). Germline loops: CDR1 SGHNT, CDR2 YYREEE (reference sequence). CDR3 length: 14 amino acids. Trimming cost V 3 bases and J 4 bases, with 13 bases left between them. The CDR3 loop reads CASSSKQGTYGYTF. The CDR3 DNA sequence: TGTGCCAGCAGCTCGAAACAGGGTACCTATGGCTACACCTTC.

The sample holds one count of this clone. This sequence joins TRBV5-1 and TRBJ2-7; 9 positions agree with TRBD1. Per the germline V gene, CDR1 is SGHRS and CDR2 is YFSETQ. CDR3 length equals 15 residues. V shed 4 bases and J 4 bases; nucleotides not matched to a gene: 9. The CDR3 nucleotides are TGCGCCAGCAGCCTCCTCGGGACAGGGAAATACGAGCAGTACTTC. Protein sequence: CASSLLGTGKYEQYF.

The chain joins TRBV9 to TRBJ2-7; 7 bases line up with TRBD1. The CDR3 loop spans 14 amino acids. J was trimmed by 5 bases and V by 2 bases; bases with no gene match: 7. Germline V CDR1 and CDR2: SGDLS, YYNGEE. This CDR3 reads CASSVQGDVHEQYF. The CDR3 bases are TGTGCCAGCAGCGTCCAGGGGGACGTACACGAGCAGTACTTC.

This chain uses TRBV7-8 with TRBJ2-1; no clear D gene. V lost 1 base to trimming and J lost 5 bases, with 18 bases between them. Germline values: CDR1 SGHVS, CDR2 FQNEAQ. CDR3 length: 17 amino acids. The CDR3 nucleotides read TGTGCCAGCAGCTTAGAGCTGAGGCTAGTTGTGCACAATGAGCAGTTCTTC. It yields the protein CASSLELRLVVHNEQFF.

This clone was detected once. V is TRBV6-5 and J is TRBJ1-4, with D unclear. The CDR3 covers 14 residues. The V gene lost 4 bases and the J gene lost 8 bases, with 14 bases spanning the gap. The germline V gene encodes CDR1 MNHEY and CDR2 SVGAGI. In DNA form, the CDR3 reads TGTGCCAGCAGTTTAATGGACCGACGCGAAAAACTGTTTTTT. Its protein product is CASSLMDRREKLFF.

V usage is TRBV5-4 and J usage is TRBJ2-7, with D unclear. Trimming cost V 2 bases and J 2 bases, with 11 bases left between them. Germline assignment: CDR1 SGHNT and CDR2 YYREEE (reference sequence). The CDR3 loop spans 14 amino acids. The CDR3 DNA reads as TGTGCCAGCAGCTTTCTGGGTGGAACCTACGAGCAGTACTTC. It translates to CASSFLGGTYEQYF. The full variable domain, with the rest looked up from reference TRBV5-4 and TRBJ2-7, is ETGVTQSPTHLIKTRGQQVTLRCSSQSGHNTVSWYQQALGQGPQFIFQYYREEENGRGNFPPRFSGLQFPNYSSELNVNALELDDSALYLCASSFLGGTYEQYFGPGTRLTVT.

The V gene is TRBV27, the J gene TRBJ2-3; no firm D call. The CDR3 contains 14 residues. Trimming shortened V by 8 bases and J by 0 bases, and 12 bases separated the two germline ends. Per the germline V gene, CDR1 is MNHEY and CDR2 is SMNVEV (reference sequence). The CDR3 loop reads CASRRSGSTDTQYF. In nucleotides, the CDR3 is TGTGCCAGCCGTCGGTCCGGGAGCACAGATACGCAGTATTTT.

The chain is built from TRBV27 and TRBJ1-2, with TRBD1 identical over 7 bases. Germline CDR1 MNHEY, CDR2 SMNVEV (reference sequence). V lost 5 bases and J lost 0; bases outside the gene matches: 6. The CDR3 covers 15 residues. The CDR3 protein is CASSRTGSANYGYTF. CDR3 sequence (DNA): TGTGCCAGCAGTAGGACAGGCTCAGCTAACTATGGCTACACCTTC.

The count of this clone is one. The chain links TRBV2 to TRBJ1-4; tentative D call: TRBD1 (5 bases). V was cut by 3 bases and J by 11 bases, with 13 bases left in between. Germline-derived CDR1 and CDR2 are SNHLY and FYNNEI. The CDR3 has 13 residues. The CDR3 DNA reads TGTGCCAGCAGTGAGGGAAGGGGAAACAAACTGTTTTTT. This codes for CASSEGRGNKLFF.

The chain combines TRBV12-5 with TRBJ1-5; D might be TRBD1 (6 bases). CDR1 is LGHNT, CDR2 FRNRAP, per germline. The CDR3 is made up of 17 amino acids. Trimming removed 0 bases from V and 6 bases from J, with 18 bases in between. The CDR3 DNA reads TGTGCTAGTGGTTTGGTACTTGGGGGGGGCGCGGGTCAGCCCCAGCATTTT. Protein: CASGLVLGGGAGQPQHF.